The sequence of this T cell receptor (beta chain) was determined in a study of cytomegalovirus exposure and HLA in healthy donors. Amplification used 60 Vbeta primers and 13 Jbeta primers. Clones were sequenced by immunoSEQ multiplex PCR, and TCRdb holds only the in-frame ones, with some missing. The data show fewer than 250,000 clones, more than 75% seen once. Trimming left V 0 bases short and J 2 bases short, with 14 bases between. The germline V gene has CDR1 MGHRA and CDR2 YSYEKL. The CDR3 totals 16 residues. This chain links TRBV4-1 with TRBJ2-7; D possibly corresponds to TRBD2 (7 bases). Sample: PBMCs. The sequence was collected from a male donor in good health and CMV-seronegative. The CDR3, as DNA: TGCGCCAGCAGCCAAGATTCTCGGGGGGCCGCCTACGAGCAGTACTTC. Its translation is CASSQDSRGAAYEQYF.